This T cell receptor (beta chain) was sequenced for a study of T-cell memory formation after mild COVID-19. V was clipped by 3 bases and J by 5 bases, with 19 bases between them. Germline V lookup: CDR1 SQVTM, CDR2 ANQGSEA. The length of the CDR3 is 16 residues. This clonotype was counted many times. TCRdb re-analysed the 5' RACE reads in MiXCR, keeping a single row per CDR3 protein. This table holds hundreds of thousands of distinct CDR3 sequences, nearly 25% found once. The origin of this receptor is an adult woman who had mild COVID-19 (a few samples of this study predate the infection). Cell type and time point are not known. This chain links TRBV29-1 with TRBJ2-2, with D hard to call. Material: PBMCs or a T cell subset sorted from them (not recorded which). The CDR3 nucleotides are TGCAGCGTTGATCCCACCGAACCCGACCCAACCGGGGAGCTGTTTTTT. It translates to CSVDPTEPDPTGELFF.